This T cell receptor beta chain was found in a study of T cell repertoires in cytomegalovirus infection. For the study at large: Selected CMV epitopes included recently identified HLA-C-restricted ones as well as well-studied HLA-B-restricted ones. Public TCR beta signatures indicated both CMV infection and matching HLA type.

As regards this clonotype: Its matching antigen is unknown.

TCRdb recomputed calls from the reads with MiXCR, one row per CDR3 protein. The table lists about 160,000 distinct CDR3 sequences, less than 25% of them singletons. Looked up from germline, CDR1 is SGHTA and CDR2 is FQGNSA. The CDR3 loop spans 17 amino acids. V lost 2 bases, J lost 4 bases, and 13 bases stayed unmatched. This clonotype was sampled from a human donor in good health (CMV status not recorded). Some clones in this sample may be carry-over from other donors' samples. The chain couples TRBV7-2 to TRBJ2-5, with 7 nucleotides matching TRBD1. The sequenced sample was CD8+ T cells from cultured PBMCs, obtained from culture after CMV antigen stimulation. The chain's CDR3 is CASSLKPPERGRETQYF. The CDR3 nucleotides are TGTGCCAGCAGCTTAAAGCCCCCCGAAAGGGGGCGAGAGACCCAGTACTTC.